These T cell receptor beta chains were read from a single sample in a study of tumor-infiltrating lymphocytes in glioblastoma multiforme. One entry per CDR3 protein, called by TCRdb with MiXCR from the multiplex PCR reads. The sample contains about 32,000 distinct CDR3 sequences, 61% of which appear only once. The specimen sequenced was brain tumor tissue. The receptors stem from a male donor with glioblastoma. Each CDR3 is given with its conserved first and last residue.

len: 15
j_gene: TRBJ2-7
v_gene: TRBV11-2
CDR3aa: CARSSRDRVTYLQYF

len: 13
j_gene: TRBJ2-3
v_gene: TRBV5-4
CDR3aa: CASSADRADTQYF

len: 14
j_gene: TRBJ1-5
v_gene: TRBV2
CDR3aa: CASSEEGHAQPQHF

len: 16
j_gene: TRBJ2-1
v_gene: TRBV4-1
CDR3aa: CASSQPSGMAASEQFF

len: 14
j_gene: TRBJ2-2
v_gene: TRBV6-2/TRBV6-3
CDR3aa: CASSGTGNTGELFF

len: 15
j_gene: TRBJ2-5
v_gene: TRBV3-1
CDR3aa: CASSPLLQDDETHYF

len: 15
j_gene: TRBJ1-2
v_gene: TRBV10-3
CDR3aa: CAISQGQGSNYGYTF

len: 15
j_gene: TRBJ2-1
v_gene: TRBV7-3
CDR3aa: CASSLEGSGRVEQFF

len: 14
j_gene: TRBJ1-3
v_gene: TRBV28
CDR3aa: CASSWTASGNTIYF

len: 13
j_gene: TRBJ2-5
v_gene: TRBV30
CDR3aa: CAWADRRFRTQYF

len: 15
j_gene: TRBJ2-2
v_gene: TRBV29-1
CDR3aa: CSVTGTSGFSWELFF

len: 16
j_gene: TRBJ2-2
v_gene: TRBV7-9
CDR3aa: CASSLAPAGYPGELFF

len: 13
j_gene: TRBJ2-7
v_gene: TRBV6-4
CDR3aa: CASSDRVPYEQYF

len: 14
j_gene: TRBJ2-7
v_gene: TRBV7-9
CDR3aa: CASSQTGGYGEQYF

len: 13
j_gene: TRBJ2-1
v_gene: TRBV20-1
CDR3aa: CSAILQWLGEQFF

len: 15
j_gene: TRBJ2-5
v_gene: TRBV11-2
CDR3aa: CASSTYRDRQETQYF

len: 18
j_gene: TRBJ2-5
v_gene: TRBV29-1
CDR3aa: CSVEGLAGERGSFETQYF

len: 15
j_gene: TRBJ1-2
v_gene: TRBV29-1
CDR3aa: CSVEALALRSYGYTF

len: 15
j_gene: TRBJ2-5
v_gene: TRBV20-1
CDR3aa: CSASSGGSTSGTQYF

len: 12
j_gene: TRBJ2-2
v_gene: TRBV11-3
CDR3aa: CAISPGAGELFF

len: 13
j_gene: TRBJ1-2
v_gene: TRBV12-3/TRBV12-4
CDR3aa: CASSLGQGHGYTF

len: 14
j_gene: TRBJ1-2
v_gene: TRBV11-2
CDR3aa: CASSPGPLAYGYTF

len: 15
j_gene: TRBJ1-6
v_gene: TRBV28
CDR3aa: CASRPEAGPNSPLHF

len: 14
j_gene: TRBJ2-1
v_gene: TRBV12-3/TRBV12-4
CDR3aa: CASSRLAQHNEQFF

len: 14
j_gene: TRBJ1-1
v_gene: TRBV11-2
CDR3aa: CASCLGGRYTEALF

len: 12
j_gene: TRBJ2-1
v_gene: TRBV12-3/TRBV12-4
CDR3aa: CASTLGGGEQFF

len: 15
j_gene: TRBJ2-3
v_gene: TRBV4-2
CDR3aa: CASSQDVGNPDTQYF

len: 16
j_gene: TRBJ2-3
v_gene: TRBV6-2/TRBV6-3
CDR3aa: CACSYSMVLGTGTQYF

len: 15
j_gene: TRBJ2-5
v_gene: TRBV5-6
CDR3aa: CASSALYEDQETQYF

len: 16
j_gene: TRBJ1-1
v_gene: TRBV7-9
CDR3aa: CASRPDRHLKNTEAFF